Given below is one TCR beta chain in context. The sample is drawn from a study of T cells after somatic rescue of genetic block. Clones were sequenced by immunoSEQ multiplex PCR, and TCRdb holds only the in-frame ones, with some missing. Of 7,500 to 8,500 clones in the sample, around 85% are singletons; the top ten hold 25%. The source material was peripheral blood mononuclear cells (PBMCs). This TCR came from a boy between 10 and 17 years old.

This CDR3 reads CASSFGHRINEQFF. The CDR3 nucleotides read TGTGCCAGCAGCTTCGGACACCGGATTAATGAGCAGTTCTTC. The V and J genes are TRBV11-2 and TRBJ2-1; D is possibly TRBD1 (5 bases). Germline CDR1 reads SGHAT; CDR2 reads FQNNGV. CDR3 length equals 14 residues. V gave up 3 bases and J gave up 7 bases, with 13 bases separating them.